This TCR beta chain was recorded in a study of blood T cell repertoires in COVID-19. Overall study context: COVID-19 samples, acute and convalescent, were from the United States, Italy and Spain.

Original handling: Estimation of nucleated cell counts was performed using reference gene primer amplification. The protocol was immunoSEQ multiplex PCR, while the TCRdb copy is restricted to in-frame clones and leaves out a portion. The V and J calls and clone size come from that table; D and trimming were worked out from the DNA. In the table there are about 140,000 clones, about four fifths of which are singletons. CDR3 length equals 15 residues. The V and J ends lost 2 bases and 6 bases, in that order; junction bases with no gene match: 6. Germline V CDR1 and CDR2: LNHDA, SQIVND (reference sequence).

The receptor comes from a woman aged 60 to 75 with acute or convalescent COVID-19. The chain combines TRBV19 with TRBJ2-5; 10 positions agree with TRBD2. What was sequenced was peripheral blood. The CDR3 protein is CASSIHSGRTKTQYF. The DNA for the CDR3 is TGTGCCAGTAGTATACATAGCGGGAGGACTAAGACCCAGTACTTC. Full variable domain (remainder filled in from reference TRBV19 and TRBJ2-5): DGGITQSPKYLFRKEGQNVTLSCEQNLNHDAMYWYRQDPGQGLRLIYYSQIVNDFQKGDIAEGYSVSREKKESFPLTVTSAQKNPTAFYLCASSIHSGRTKTQYFGPGTRLLVL.